This TCR beta chain stems from a study of control samples from healthy donors and cancer patients. Repertoires were generated with immunoSEQ multiplex PCR, while TCRdb's copy carries only in-frame clones and drops some. This sample has roughly 100,000 clones, with approximately 90% found just once. The germline CDR1 and CDR2 sequences are SNHLY and FYNNEI. Trimming took off 5 bases at V and 2 bases at J, with 15 bases between the two ends. This CDR3 region has 15 residues. The source material was blood. The TCR was taken from a woman aged 18-35 years in good health. V usage is TRBV2 and J usage is TRBJ1-1; TRBD1 is a possible D gene (6 bases). The CDR3 region is CASSKGGQINTEAFF. CDR3 coding DNA: TGTGCCAGCAGTAAAGGCGGACAGATTAACACTGAAGCTTTCTTT. The full variable domain, its missing parts supplied by reference TRBV2 and TRBJ1-1, is EPEVTQTPSHQVTQMGQEVILRCVPISNHLYFYWYRQILGQKVEFLVSFYNNEISEKSEIFDDQFSVERPDGSNFTLKIRSTKLEDSAMYFCASSKGGQINTEAFFGQGTRLTVV.